The 32 T cell receptor beta chains listed next were all sequenced from one sample in a study of beta chain features in type 1 diabetes. Expressed TCRB transcripts were sequenced because the entire RNA isolate underwent reverse transcription. The repertoire was sequenced with immunoSEQ multiplex PCR; TCRdb's copy has only in-frame clones and lacks some. The profile shows about 360,000 clones, about 12% of them singletons. The sequenced sample was naive CD4+ T cells from blood. The receptor set was obtained from a man younger than 30 in good health.

This clone came up once. The J gene is TRBJ2-3, the V gene TRBV11-2, with D hard to call. Trimming took off 5 bases at V and 4 bases at J, with 10 bases between the two ends. Looked up from germline, CDR1 is SGHAT and CDR2 is FQNNGV. There are 13 residues in the CDR3. CDR3 in amino acids: CASSPQLADTQYF. The DNA of the CDR3 is TGTGCCAGCAGCCCCCAGTTGGCAGATACGCAGTATTTT.

The chain combines TRBV6-5 with TRBJ1-5, with a tentative D call TRBD1 (6 bases). The CDR3 runs 13 residues. Between the trimmed V and J ends, which lost 6 bases and 4 bases, there was a span of 10 bases. CDR1 MNHEY and CDR2 SVGAGI come from the germline V gene. The CDR3 DNA follows: TGTGCCAGCAGCCGGACAGAAAATCAGCCCCAGCATTTT. Encoded protein: CASSRTENQPQHF.

This clone has only a few counts. The gene calls are TRBV5-1 and TRBJ1-2; no firm D call. V lost 4 bases to trimming and J lost 4 bases, with 17 bases between them. Looked up from germline, CDR1 is SGHRS and CDR2 is YFSETQ. The CDR3 totals 15 residues. In DNA form, the CDR3 reads TGCGCCAGCAGCACAGAAAGTACAGTTTCCTATGGCTACACCTTC. This gives the protein CASSTESTVSYGYTF.

This clone has just a few counts. Different DNA sequences within this sample yield the same CDR3. The V gene is TRBV5-1, the J gene TRBJ1-6, with 9 nucleotides matching TRBD1. Germline assignment: CDR1 SGHRS and CDR2 YFSETQ. This CDR3 is 15 amino acids long. V was clipped by 4 bases and J by 6 bases; unmatched bases: 5. The CDR3, as DNA: TGCGCCAGCAGCCTGGGACAGGGTCGTAATTCACCCCTCCACTTT. It translates to CASSLGQGRNSPLHF.

This clone was recorded a few times. The chain uses TRBV7-3 and TRBJ2-1, with 10 bases lining up with TRBD1. The CDR3 runs 15 residues. Germline V CDR1 and CDR2: SGHTA, FQGTGA. V shed 5 bases, J shed 8 bases, and the junction held 9 bases outside the gene matches. In DNA, the CDR3 is TGTGCCAGCAGCCCCCCAGGGACAGGGGAGGATGAGCAGTTCTTC. It encodes CASSPPGTGEDEQFF. Full variable domain (missing parts from reference TRBV7-3 and TRBJ2-1): GAGVSQTPSNKVTEKGKYVELRCDPISGHTALYWYRQSLGQGPEFLIYFQGTGAADDSGLPNDRFFAVRPEGSVSTLKIQRTERGDSAVYLCASSPPGTGEDEQFFGPGTRLTVL.

The rearrangement uses TRBV7-2 and TRBJ1-5; the match to TRBD1 covers 7 bases. V lost 4 bases and J lost 4; bases outside the gene matches: 10. The V gene's germline CDR1 is SGHTA and CDR2 FQGNSA. The CDR3 is made up of 16 amino acids. The CDR3 region is CASSSDRDGRNQPQHF. In DNA, the CDR3 is TGTGCCAGCAGCTCCGACAGGGACGGTCGGAATCAGCCCCAGCATTTT.

In this sample, this clone turned up a few times. The chain recombines TRBV4-2 with TRBJ2-7; TRBD1 agrees at 7 bases. The CDR3 has 16 amino acids. Germline lookup yields CDR1 LGHNA and CDR2 YNFKEQ. V dropped 4 bases and J dropped 2; count of bases not matched to a gene: 11. CDR3 sequence: CASSPGPGTETYEQYF. Here the CDR3 DNA reads TGTGCCAGCAGCCCAGGTCCCGGGACAGAGACCTACGAGCAGTACTTC.

This clone was seen a few times. V is TRBV20-1 and J is TRBJ2-1; the D is unclear. Germline-derived CDR1 and CDR2 are DFQATT and SNEGSKA (reference sequence). Deletions cut 2 bases from V and 8 bases from J, with 7 bases between. CDR3 size: 11 residues. As DNA, the CDR3 is TGCAGTGCTAGACTAGTCTATGAGCAGTTCTTC. This encodes CSARLVYEQFF.

The sample holds a few counts of this clone. The chain employs TRBV4-2 and TRBJ2-1; 10 nucleotides agree with TRBD2. The CDR3 length is 16 residues. The trim removed 0 bases at V and 5 bases at J, leaving 4 bases unmatched. Germline V gene sequence: CDR1 LGHNA, CDR2 YNFKEQ. CDR3 protein: CASSQERTSGNNEQFF. In DNA form, the CDR3 reads TGTGCCAGCAGCCAAGAAAGAACTAGCGGGAACAATGAGCAGTTCTTC.

This clone appeared a few times. The genes are TRBV6-5 and TRBJ2-3; D uncertain. CDR1 is MNHEY and CDR2 is SVGAGI in the germline V gene. V shed 6 bases and J shed 1 base, with 14 bases lying between them. The CDR3 length is 15 residues. CDR3 loop: CASSPRVVGTDTQYF. The CDR3 DNA sequence: TGTGCCAGCAGCCCCCGGGTAGTCGGCACAGATACGCAGTATTTT.

V is TRBV28 and J is TRBJ2-1, with 10 bases aligning to TRBD2. Germline CDR1 is MDHEN and CDR2 is SYDVKM. J gave up 6 bases and V 7 bases, and 9 bases lay outside the gene matches. There are 15 residues in the CDR3. The CDR3 DNA sequence: TGTGCCAGCACCCCCCCCAGCGGGGGGGTCAATGAGCAGTTCTTC. It codes for CASTPPSGGVNEQFF.

This clone has only a few counts. The J gene is TRBJ1-1, the V gene TRBV18, with D possibly matching TRBD1 (6 bases). The germline gives CDR1 KGHSH, CDR2 LQKENI. V was shortened by 6 bases and J by 7 bases, with 12 bases between the two germline ends. The CDR3 contains 12 residues. The CDR3 nucleotides are TGTGCCAGCTCTCAGGACAGACTTGAAGCTTTCTTT. Its protein is CASSQDRLEAFF.

This clone was seen more than once but under ten times. The chain joins TRBV5-1 to TRBJ1-1, with D perhaps matching TRBD1 (6 bases). The V and J ends lost 4 bases and 1 base respectively, with 11 bases between them. Per germline, CDR1 SGHRS and CDR2 YFSETQ. The CDR3 covers 14 residues. In DNA form, the CDR3 reads TGCGCCAGCAGCCCGGGACAAGCGAACACTGAAGCTTTCTTT. This translates into CASSPGQANTEAFF.

This clone has just a few counts. This chain uses TRBV18 with TRBJ2-3; possible D gene TRBD2, 6 bases. Looked up from germline, CDR1 is KGHSH and CDR2 is LQKENI. The CDR3 has 15 residues. The V end was cut by 2 bases, the J end by 0 bases, with 9 bases between. CDR3 nucleotides: TGTGCCAGCTCACCAGCGGGATATAGCACAGATACGCAGTATTTT. It yields the protein CASSPAGYSTDTQYF.

The chain couples TRBV18 to TRBJ1-5, with 9 bases that match TRBD1. The trim removed 2 bases at V and 3 bases at J, leaving 8 bases unmatched. Germline V CDR1 and CDR2: KGHSH, LQKENI. This CDR3 is built from 17 residues. The CDR3 sequence is CASSPFSGQGTNQPQHF. In DNA, the CDR3 is TGTGCCAGCTCACCATTCTCTGGACAGGGGACCAATCAGCCCCAGCATTTT.

The chain uses TRBV5-5 and TRBJ2-5; 7 bases are shared with TRBD1. This CDR3 has 12 residues. Germline assignment: CDR1 SGHKS and CDR2 YYEKEE (reference sequence). V was clipped by 2 bases and J by 5 bases; unmatched bases: 0. The CDR3 coding sequence is TGTGCCAGCAGCTTCAGGGGGGAGACCCAGTACTTC. It specifies CASSFRGETQYF. Full variable domain (missing parts from reference TRBV5-5 and TRBJ2-5): DAGVTQSPTHLIKTRGQQVTLRCSPISGHKSVSWYQQVLGQGPQFIFQYYEKEERGRGNFPDRFSARQFPNYSSELNVNALLLGDSALYLCASSFRGETQYFGPGTRLLVL.

The CDR3 DNA sequence: TGTGCCTGGAGTGATCCGTACGAGCAGTACTTC. As protein: CAWSDPYEQYF. V and J are TRBV30 and TRBJ2-5; unclear D gene. The end of the DNA is better explained by TRBJ2-7, so the J call may be wrong. CDR1 is GTSNPN, CDR2 SVGIG, per germline (reference sequence). The CDR3 is 11 residues long.

This clone turned up a few times. The rearrangement joins TRBV27 to TRBJ2-1; TRBD1 aligns across 8 bases. Germline V CDR1 and CDR2: MNHEY, SMNVEV (reference sequence). Trimming cost V 4 bases and J 4 bases; bases outside gene matches: 6. The CDR3 covers 15 residues. In DNA, the CDR3 is TGTGCCAGCAGTTCAACCGGGACAGGTTACAATGAGCAGTTCTTC. Encoded protein: CASSSTGTGYNEQFF.

V usage is TRBV27 and J usage is TRBJ1-2, with D hard to call. Germline CDR1 and CDR2: MNHEY and SMNVEV (reference sequence). V was clipped by 4 bases and J by 2 bases, with 11 bases between them. The CDR3 contains 14 residues. The CDR3 reads CASSWRGDNYGYTF. DNA of the CDR3: TGTGCCAGCAGTTGGCGAGGCGACAACTATGGCTACACCTTC.

The chain couples TRBV5-5 to TRBJ2-7; D is ambiguous. CDR1 SGHKS and CDR2 YYEKEE come from the germline V gene (reference sequence). V lost 0 bases and J 3 bases, leaving 7 bases between the germline ends. There are 13 residues in the CDR3. The CDR3: CASSLVADYEQYF. The CDR3 coding sequence is TGTGCCAGCAGCTTGGTCGCAGACTACGAGCAGTACTTC.

The chain links TRBV28 to TRBJ2-7; D gene uncertain. Germline CDR1 and CDR2: MDHEN and SYDVKM. This CDR3 region has 11 residues. V was trimmed by 6 bases and J by 3 bases, leaving 6 bases between them. DNA of the CDR3: TGTGCCAGCAGCCTAGGCTACGAGCAGTACTTC. Translated, it gives CASSLGYEQYF. Drawing the rest from reference TRBV28 and TRBJ2-7, the complete variable domain is DVKVTQSSRYLVKRTGEKVFLECVQDMDHENMFWYRQDPGLGLRLIYFSYDVKMKEKGDIPEGYSVSREKKERFSLILESASTNQTSMYLCASSLGYEQYFGPGTRLTVT.

This clone was found a few times. The CDR3 protein is CAWKSPGLGTGNEKLFF. The CDR3 bases are TGTGCCTGGAAAAGTCCGGGACTCGGGACAGGAAATGAAAAACTGTTTTTT. The chain is built from TRBV30 and TRBJ1-4; 8 nucleotides align to TRBD1. This CDR3 has 17 residues. Germline V gene lookup returns CDR1 GTSNPN and CDR2 SVGIG (reference sequence). The J segment lost 5 bases and the V segment lost 4 bases, leaving 15 bases of the junction unmatched.

V is TRBV18 and J is TRBJ2-7, with 9 bases matching TRBD1. This CDR3 comprises 16 residues. Trimming cost V 0 bases and J 3 bases; bases outside gene matches: 6. Germline V CDR1 and CDR2: KGHSH, LQKENI. CDR3 sequence: CASSPPSGQGIYEQYF. The CDR3 nucleotides are TGTGCCAGCTCACCACCGTCGGGACAGGGCATCTACGAGCAGTACTTC.

This clone was picked up a small number of times. The V gene is TRBV5-1, the J gene TRBJ2-5; TRBD1 matches 11 bases. Germline CDR1 reads SGHRS; CDR2 reads YFSETQ. CDR3 length equals 15 residues. The V gene end was trimmed by 4 bases and the J gene end by 2 bases; junction bases not matched to a gene: 4. In DNA form, the CDR3 reads TGCGCCAGCAGCCGGGGACAGGGGGGGCAAGAGACCCAGTACTTC. Amino acids: CASSRGQGGQETQYF.

The CDR3 sequence is CASSRTGWYEQYF. DNA for the CDR3: TGTGCCAGCAGCAGGACAGGGTGGTACGAGCAGTACTTC. This chain joins TRBV7-2 and TRBJ2-7; 8 nucleotides line up with TRBD1. CDR3 length equals 13 residues. V lost 5 bases to trimming and J lost 4 bases; unmatched junction nucleotides: 4. CDR1 is SGHTA, CDR2 FQGNSA, per germline.

The CDR3 region has the DNA TGTGCCAGCAGTTTAAGTCTGGGGAGGGGGAATTCCGAGCAGTACTTC. The encoded protein is CASSLSLGRGNSEQYF. The chain carries TRBV27 and TRBJ2-7, with a possible D match to TRBD2 (7 bases). The V gene lost 2 bases and the J gene lost 6 bases, with 20 bases spanning the gap. Germline V gives CDR1 MNHEY, CDR2 SMNVEV (reference sequence). CDR3 size: 16 residues.

A few counts support this clone. Additional DNA sequences in this sample encode the identical CDR3. V is TRBV6-5 and J is TRBJ1-5, with 8 bases aligning to TRBD1. CDR1 MNHEY and CDR2 SVGAGI come from the germline V gene. The CDR3 runs to 14 residues. After removal of 5 bases from V and 5 bases from J, the junction contained 5 bases not matched to a gene. DNA for the CDR3: TGTGCCAGCAGTCCCGGACAGGGCGATCAGCCCCAGCATTTT. Protein product: CASSPGQGDQPQHF.

The chain recombines TRBV29-1 with TRBJ1-1, with 12 bases lining up with TRBD1. The junction had 15 bases not matched to a gene; V was cut back by 7 bases and J by 0 bases. This CDR3 has 18 amino acids. CDR1 is SQVTM, CDR2 ANQGSEA, per germline. The CDR3 nucleotides are TGCAGCGCGCTACCCGGGACAGGGGGCTCGGGCATGAACACTGAAGCTTTCTTT. Its translation is CSALPGTGGSGMNTEAFF.

This chain uses TRBV6-6 with TRBJ1-5; the D gene is possibly TRBD1 (5 bases). Germline CDR1 reads MNHNY; CDR2 reads SVGAGI (reference sequence). V lost 6 bases, J lost 2 bases, and 17 bases lay in between. The CDR3 consists of 16 residues. CDR3 residues: CASRRTQGEGNQPQHF. CDR3 bases: TGTGCCAGCAGACGAACCCAGGGTGAGGGCAATCAGCCCCAGCATTTT.

Only one count was recorded for this clone. The chain combines TRBV5-1 with TRBJ2-3; 11 bases match TRBD2. Trimming removed 4 bases from V and 2 bases from J; junction bases left unmatched: 9. The CDR3 covers 17 residues. Germline loops: CDR1 SGHRS, CDR2 YFSETQ. This CDR3 is CASSRITSGGITDTQYF. In DNA, the CDR3 is TGCGCCAGCAGCCGGATTACTAGCGGGGGAATCACAGATACGCAGTATTTT.

This clone was counted only a few times. One end of the junction is discordant with germline, which a read error may explain. This chain uses TRBV7-9 with TRBJ2-3; 9 bases are shared with TRBD2. There are 17 residues in the CDR3. Germline V lookup: CDR1 SEHNR, CDR2 FQNEAQ (reference sequence). DNA of the CDR3: TGTGCCAGCAGCGTAGCCGGGCTAGCGGGGAGGACAGATACGCAGTATTTT. Amino acid sequence: CASSVAGLAGRTDTQYF.

This clone turned up a few times. V and J are TRBV13 and TRBJ2-1; D is perhaps TRBD1 (6 bases). Germline CDR1 reads PRHDT; CDR2 reads FYEKMQ (reference sequence). V was pared by 5 bases and J by 5 bases, with 19 bases between. The CDR3 runs 16 residues. Here the CDR3 DNA reads TGTGCCAGCAGCCCCCAGGGGCTTCTTCTCGACAATGAGCAGTTCTTC. This sequence encodes CASSPQGLLLDNEQFF. The variable domain in full, completed from reference TRBV13 and TRBJ2-1, reads AAGVIQSPRHLIKEKRETATLKCYPIPRHDTVYWYQQGPGQDPQFLISFYEKMQSDKGSIPDRFSAQQFSDYHSELNMSSLELGDSALYFCASSPQGLLLDNEQFFGPGTRLTVL.